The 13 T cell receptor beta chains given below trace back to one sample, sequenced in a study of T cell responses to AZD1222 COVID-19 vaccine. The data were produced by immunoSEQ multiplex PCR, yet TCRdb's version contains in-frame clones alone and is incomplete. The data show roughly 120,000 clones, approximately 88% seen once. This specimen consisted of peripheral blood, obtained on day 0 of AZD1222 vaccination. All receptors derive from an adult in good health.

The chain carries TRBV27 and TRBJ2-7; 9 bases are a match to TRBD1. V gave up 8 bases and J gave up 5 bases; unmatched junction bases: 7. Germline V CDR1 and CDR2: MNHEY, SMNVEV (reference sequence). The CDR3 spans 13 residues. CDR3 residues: CASGTGRMHEQYF. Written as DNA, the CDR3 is TGTGCCAGCGGGACAGGGAGAATGCACGAGCAGTACTTC.

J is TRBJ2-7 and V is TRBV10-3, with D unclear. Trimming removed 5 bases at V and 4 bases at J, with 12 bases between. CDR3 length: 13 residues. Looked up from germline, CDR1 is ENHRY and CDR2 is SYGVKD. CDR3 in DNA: TGTGCCATCAGTCCACCCCCGGGTTACGAGCAGTACTTC. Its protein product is CAISPPPGYEQYF.

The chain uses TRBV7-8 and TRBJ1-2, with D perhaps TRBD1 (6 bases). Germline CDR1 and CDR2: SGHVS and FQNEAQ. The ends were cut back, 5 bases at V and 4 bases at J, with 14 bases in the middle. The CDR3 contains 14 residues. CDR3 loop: CASSKEGGIYGYTF. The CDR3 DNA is TGTGCCAGCAGCAAAGAAGGGGGAATCTATGGCTACACCTTC.

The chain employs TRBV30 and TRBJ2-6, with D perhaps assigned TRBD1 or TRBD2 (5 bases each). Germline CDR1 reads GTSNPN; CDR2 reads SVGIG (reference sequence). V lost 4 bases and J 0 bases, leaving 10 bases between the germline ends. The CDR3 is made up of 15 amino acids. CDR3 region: CAWNTGLSGANVLTF. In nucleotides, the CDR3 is TGTGCCTGGAATACAGGACTCTCTGGGGCCAACGTCCTGACTTTC.

The CDR3 DNA is TGTGCCAGTAGATATGTTGACGGGACTTTCGGCCCCCTCCACTTT. Translated: CASRYVDGTFGPLHF. This chain uses TRBV19 with TRBJ1-6, with TRBD1 as a possible D gene (5 bases). CDR3 length: 15 residues. The V end lost 6 bases, the J end lost 13 bases, and 22 bases lay between the germline ends. CDR1 and CDR2 (germline): LNHDA, SQIVND (reference sequence).

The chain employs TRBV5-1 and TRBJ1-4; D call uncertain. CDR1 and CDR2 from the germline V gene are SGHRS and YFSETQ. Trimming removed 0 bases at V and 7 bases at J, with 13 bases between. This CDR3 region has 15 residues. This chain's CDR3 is CASSLEGAKGEKLFF. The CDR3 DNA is TGCGCCAGCAGCTTGGAGGGAGCCAAAGGTGAAAAACTGTTTTTT.

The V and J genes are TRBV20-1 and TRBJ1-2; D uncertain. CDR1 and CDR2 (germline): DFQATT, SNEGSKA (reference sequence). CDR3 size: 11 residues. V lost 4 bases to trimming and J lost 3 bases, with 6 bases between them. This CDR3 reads CSATDYYGYTF. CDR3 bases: TGCAGTGCTACCGATTACTATGGCTACACCTTC.

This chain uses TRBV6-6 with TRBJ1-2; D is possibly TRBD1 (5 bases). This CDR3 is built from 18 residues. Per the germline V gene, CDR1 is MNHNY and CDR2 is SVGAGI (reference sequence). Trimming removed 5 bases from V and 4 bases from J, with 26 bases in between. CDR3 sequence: CASSPFRDRKSYSYGYTF. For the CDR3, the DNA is TGTGCCAGCAGTCCCTTCAGAGACAGAAAAAGTTACAGCTATGGCTACACCTTC.

The CDR3 DNA is TGTGCCAGCAGTTTAGCGCGAGCAGAGACCCAGTACTTC. Translation: CASSLARAETQYF. This chain links TRBV12-3 or TRBV12-4 with TRBJ2-5, with no clear D. The CDR3 consists of 13 residues. Trimming removed 0 bases at V and 4 bases at J, with 6 bases between.

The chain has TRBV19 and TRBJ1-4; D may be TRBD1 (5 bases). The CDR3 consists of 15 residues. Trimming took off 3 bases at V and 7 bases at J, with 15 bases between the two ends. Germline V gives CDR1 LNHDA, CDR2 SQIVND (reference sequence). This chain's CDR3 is CASSIPGPRSEKLFF. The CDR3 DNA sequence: TGTGCCAGTAGTATTCCGGGACCTAGAAGTGAAAAACTGTTTTTT. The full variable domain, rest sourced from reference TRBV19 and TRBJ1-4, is DGGITQSPKYLFRKEGQNVTLSCEQNLNHDAMYWYRQDPGQGLRLIYYSQIVNDFQKGDIAEGYSVSREKKESFPLTVTSAQKNPTAFYLCASSIPGPRSEKLFFGSGTQLSVL.

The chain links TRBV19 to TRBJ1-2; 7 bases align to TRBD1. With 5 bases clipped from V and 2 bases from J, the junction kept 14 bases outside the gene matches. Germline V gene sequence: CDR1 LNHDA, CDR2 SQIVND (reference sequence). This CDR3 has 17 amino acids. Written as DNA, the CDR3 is TGTGCCAGTAGTCTCGGCGGTCCCGGGACAGTAAACTATGGCTACACCTTC. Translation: CASSLGGPGTVNYGYTF.

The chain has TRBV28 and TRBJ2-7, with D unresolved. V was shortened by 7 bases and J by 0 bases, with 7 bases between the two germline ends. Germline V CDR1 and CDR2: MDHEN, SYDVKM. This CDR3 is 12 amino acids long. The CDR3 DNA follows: TGTGCCAGCATTGCGGACTCCTACGAGCAGTACTTC. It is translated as CASIADSYEQYF.

Here the CDR3 DNA reads TGCAGCGTTCCGGGACAGGGAAGCTCTGGGGCCAACGTCCTGACTTTC. Amino acids: CSVPGQGSSGANVLTF. V is TRBV29-1 and J is TRBJ2-6; 9 positions agree with TRBD1. The germline V gene has CDR1 SQVTM and CDR2 ANQGSEA. The CDR3 consists of 16 residues. J gave up 0 bases and V 5 bases, and 5 bases lay outside the gene matches.